Below, 27 T cell receptor beta chains from the same sample are listed, as sequenced in a study. TCRdb reanalysed the 5' RACE reads using MiXCR and keeps one entry per CDR3 protein. The sample consists of approximately 44,000 distinct CDR3 sequences, 25% to 30% of them appearing once. The specimen was memory CD4+ T cells sorted from a lymph node. Subset meaning: memory CD4+ T cells, CD4+CD45RO+CD25-. The source is a female donor with breast cancer.

This clonotype was seen only a few times. V and J are TRBV12-3 or TRBV12-4 and TRBJ2-7; 8 positions match TRBD1. The CDR3 runs 13 residues. V shed 6 bases, J shed 4 bases, and the junction held 5 bases outside the gene matches. The CDR3 DNA reads TGTGCCAGCAGCAGGGACAGGCAATACGAGCAGTACTTC. Translation: CASSRDRQYEQYF.

This sequence joins TRBV13 and TRBJ2-3; 13 bases are shared with TRBD2. There are 15 residues in the CDR3. Germline lookup yields CDR1 PRHDT and CDR2 FYEKMQ (reference sequence). Germline trimming cut 7 bases from V and 5 bases from J; bases unmatched to any gene: 6. The CDR3 region has the DNA TGTGCCAGCATCACTAGCGGGAGGGCCGGAGATACGCAGTATTTT. It codes for CASITSGRAGDTQYF.

The chain links TRBV27 to TRBJ1-2; D unresolved. CDR1 is MNHEY, CDR2 SMNVEV, per germline (reference sequence). The CDR3 is made up of 15 amino acids. The germline V and J ends were trimmed by 2 bases and 8 bases, with 18 bases remaining between them. The DNA for the CDR3 is TGTGCCAGCAGTTTAAGTCCCGGCACAGAGTTGGGCTACACCTTC. Translation: CASSLSPGTELGYTF.

The chain recombines TRBV29-1 with TRBJ2-7, with TRBD1 identical over 9 bases. The CDR3 is 13 residues long. Germline CDR1 SQVTM, CDR2 ANQGSEA. The ends lost 7 bases at V and 3 bases at J; junction bases unmatched: 7. In nucleotides, the CDR3 is TGCAGCGCTGGGACAGGGAAGGGCTACGAGCAGTACTTC. Amino acids: CSAGTGKGYEQYF.

The rearrangement links TRBV28 to TRBJ1-1; the D is unclear. Germline V gene lookup returns CDR1 MDHEN and CDR2 SYDVKM. V lost 5 bases and J 2 bases, leaving 6 bases between the germline ends. This CDR3 comprises 12 residues. CDR3: CASSRYNTEAFF. The CDR3, as DNA: TGTGCCAGCAGTCGATATAACACTGAAGCTTTCTTT.

V gene TRBV28 combines with J gene TRBJ2-7; the match to TRBD2 covers 7 bases. Germline CDR1 is MDHEN and CDR2 is SYDVKM. With 4 bases clipped from V and 2 bases from J, the junction kept 11 bases outside the gene matches. This CDR3 has 16 amino acids. The CDR3 region has the DNA TGTGCCAGCAGTTCGACCAGCGGGAAGGTTACCTACGAGCAGTACTTC. Translation gives CASSSTSGKVTYEQYF.

The gene calls are TRBV15 and TRBJ2-7; D not certain. V lost 1 base and J lost 2, with 15 bases in between. CDR1 is LNHNV and CDR2 is YYDKDF in the germline V gene (reference sequence). This CDR3 contains 16 residues. DNA for the CDR3: TGTGCCACCAGCAGAGTCTTTGCCGGACCTGCCTACGAGCAGTACTTC. This sequence encodes CATSRVFAGPAYEQYF.

About this clonotype itself: The junction does not match germline at one end; this may be a read error. Here the CDR3 reads CGSSSARSGPEAFF. The CDR3 coding sequence is TGTGGCAGCAGTTCAGCCAGGTCGGGCCCTGAAGCTTTCTTT. The gene calls are TRBV12-3 or TRBV12-4 and TRBJ1-1, with D unresolved. CDR3 length equals 14 residues.

This clonotype was found a few times. The V call is TRBV15, the J call TRBJ2-5; 10 bases map to TRBD1. CDR1 LNHNV and CDR2 YYDKDF come from the germline V gene (reference sequence). The CDR3 loop spans 15 amino acids. J lost 5 bases, V lost 5 bases, and 8 bases had no gene match. CDR3 coding DNA: TGTGCCACCAGCGGGCGGGACAGGGGATACGAGACCCAGTACTTC. This gives the protein CATSGRDRGYETQYF.

This clonotype was observed a single time. This may come from a read error, since a much larger clone is one base off. The chain carries TRBV6-5 and TRBJ1-2; D unresolved. The CDR3 has 13 residues. Germline CDR1 is MNHEY and CDR2 is SVGAGI. In DNA form, the CDR3 reads TGTGCCAGCGGTTACGCCCAATCCTATGGCTACACCTTC. Protein product: CASGYAQSYGYTF.

In its sample, this clonotype is medium-sized. This chain joins TRBV12-3 or TRBV12-4 and TRBJ2-3; D gene unclear. The V end was cut by 5 bases, the J end by 0 bases, with 6 bases between. The CDR3 is made up of 13 amino acids. The CDR3 DNA sequence: TGTGCCAGCAGTGCCACAAGCACAGATACGCAGTATTTT. Amino acid sequence: CASSATSTDTQYF.

Notes on this clonotype: The germline gene is not matched at one end of the junction; a read error may be the cause. V usage is TRBV7-8 and J usage is TRBJ2-7; unclear D gene. There are 12 residues in the CDR3. The germline CDR1 and CDR2 sequences are SGHVS and FQNEAQ. This chain's CDR3 is CASSLAIYERYF. CDR3 nucleotides: TGTGCCAGCAGCCTTGCAATCTACGAGCGGTACTTC.

Only a few counts were recorded for this clonotype. The rearrangement links TRBV20-1 to TRBJ1-5, with a tentative D call TRBD1 (5 bases). V shed 1 base and J shed 9 bases, with 16 bases lying between them. In germline, CDR1 is DFQATT, CDR2 SNEGSKA (reference sequence). The CDR3 contains 14 residues. The CDR3 spells CSARVDRGGGPQHF. CDR3 bases: TGCAGTGCTAGAGTCGACCGCGGGGGTGGGCCCCAGCATTTT.

This sequence joins TRBV20-1 and TRBJ2-5; no clear D. Germline V gene data show CDR1 as DFQATT and CDR2 as SNEGSKA (reference sequence). The CDR3 sequence is 12 residues long. Trimming pared 2 bases from V and 2 bases from J, leaving 6 bases between. The chain's CDR3 is CSARIRQETQYF. The CDR3 DNA reads as TGCAGTGCTAGAATTAGACAAGAGACCCAGTACTTC.

This clonotype showed up just a few times. The gene calls are TRBV27 and TRBJ2-2, with TRBD2 identical over 9 bases. V dropped 5 bases and J dropped 4; count of bases not matched to a gene: 5. Germline CDR1 MNHEY, CDR2 SMNVEV (reference sequence). The CDR3 runs to 15 residues. CDR3 sequence: CASSTQGLATGELFF. The CDR3 nucleotides are TGTGCCAGCAGTACCCAGGGACTAGCCACCGGGGAGCTGTTTTTT.

This clonotype was found a few times. The CDR3 DNA reads TGTGCCAGCAGCCTTTGGACAGGGCGGCCAATGAACACTGAAGCTTTCTTT. Translation gives CASSLWTGRPMNTEAFF. The chain combines TRBV14 with TRBJ1-1, with 8 bases that match TRBD1. With 4 bases clipped from V and 0 bases from J, the junction kept 10 bases outside the gene matches. CDR3 size: 17 residues. The germline gives CDR1 SGHDN, CDR2 FVKESK.

The genes are TRBV27 and TRBJ1-5; maybe TRBD1 (5 bases). In germline, CDR1 is MNHEY, CDR2 SMNVEV (reference sequence). The CDR3 has 17 residues. V lost 8 bases and J 4 bases, leaving 24 bases between the germline ends. CDR3 bases: TGTGCCAGCGCCCTTCGTTGGGACGGGTCCTCGAATCAGCCCCAGCATTTT. It codes for CASALRWDGSSNQPQHF.

This clonotype was observed a few times. CDR3 protein: CASSVGSGGYYEQYF. CDR3 coding DNA: TGTGCCAGCAGCGTGGGATCAGGGGGCTACTACGAGCAGTACTTC. The chain has TRBV7-2 and TRBJ2-7; 8 bases line up with TRBD1. CDR1 and CDR2 (germline): SGHTA, FQGNSA. The J segment lost 3 bases and the V segment lost 5 bases, leaving 9 bases of the junction unmatched. The CDR3 runs to 15 residues. The full variable domain, completed using reference TRBV7-2 and TRBJ2-7, is GAGVSQSPSNKVTEKGKDVELRCDPISGHTALYWYRQSLGQGLEFLIYFQGNSAPDKSGLPSDRFSAERTGGSVSTLTIQRTQQEDSAVYLCASSVGSGGYYEQYFGPGTRLTVT.

With respect to this clonotype: Since the CDR3 does not end with the conserved phenylalanine or tryptophan, this likely comes from a read error. The chain recombines TRBV7-7 with TRBJ2-5; 7 bases map to TRBD2. Germline V gene sequence: CDR1 SSHAT, CDR2 FNYEAQ (reference sequence). CDR3 length: 13 amino acids. CDR3 coding DNA: TGTGCTAGCGGGCCGACTAGTGCGGCGACCCAGTACATC. Its protein product is CASGPTSAATQYI.

Only a few counts were recorded for this clonotype. The chain is built from TRBV5-1 and TRBJ2-7; D may be TRBD1 or TRBD2 (5 bases each). With 0 bases removed from V and 0 bases from J, the gap between germline ends came to 7 bases. The germline gives CDR1 SGHRS, CDR2 YFSETQ. The CDR3 is 14 amino acids. The CDR3 DNA reads TGCGCCAGCAGCTTGGTTGGGACCTCCTACGAGCAGTACTTC. It yields the protein CASSLVGTSYEQYF.

This clonotype showed up many times. This chain connects TRBV6-5 to TRBJ1-5; D perhaps matches TRBD1 (6 bases). The CDR3 is made up of 15 amino acids. Germline values: CDR1 MNHEY, CDR2 SVGAGI. Trimming shortened V by 5 bases and J by 0 bases, and 11 bases separated the two germline ends. For the CDR3, the DNA is TGTGCCAGCAGTCGGACAGTCAATAGCAATCAGCCCCAGCATTTT. Protein sequence: CASSRTVNSNQPQHF.

The chain combines TRBV19 with TRBJ2-1; 8 bases are shared with TRBD2. V lost 11 bases to trimming and J lost 9 bases; unmatched junction nucleotides: 15. Germline CDR1 reads LNHDA; CDR2 reads SQIVND (reference sequence). The CDR3 spans 14 residues. The CDR3 is CACESGTSIPEQFF. In DNA form, the CDR3 reads TGTGCCTGCGAATCGGGGACTAGTATCCCTGAGCAGTTCTTC. The full variable domain, in which reference TRBV19 and TRBJ2-1 provide the parts outside the CDR3, is DGGITQSPKYLFRKEGQNVTLSCEQNLNHDAMYWYRQDPGQGLRLIYYSQIVNDFQKGDIAEGYSVSREKKESFPLTVTSAQKNPTAFYLCACESGTSIPEQFFGPGTRLTVL.

The sample holds a few counts of this clonotype. The chain has TRBV9 and TRBJ2-1; TRBD1 aligns across 8 bases. The V segment lost 4 bases and the J segment 8 bases; nucleotides outside the gene matches: 11. This CDR3 region has 15 residues. Germline V gene lookup returns CDR1 SGDLS and CDR2 YYNGEE. The CDR3, as DNA: TGTGCCAGCAGCTCCTGGACAGGGTCTAACGATGAGCAGTTCTTC. It is translated as CASSSWTGSNDEQFF.

The chain has TRBV20-1 and TRBJ2-1, with D possibly called TRBD1 or TRBD2 (5 bases each). Deletions cut 6 bases from V and 5 bases from J, with 17 bases between. The CDR3 contains 14 residues. The V gene's germline CDR1 is DFQATT and CDR2 SNEGSKA (reference sequence). Written as DNA, the CDR3 is TGCAGTGCCCACACGGGACGCCAGAACAATGAGCAGTTCTTC. Its protein product is CSAHTGRQNNEQFF.

This clonotype was seen only a few times. The chain couples TRBV12-3 or TRBV12-4 to TRBJ2-7; D ambiguous. V shed 5 bases and J shed 2 bases, with 10 bases lying between them. The CDR3 is made up of 13 amino acids. The CDR3 DNA reads TGTGCCAGCAGTCGGACGGTAACCTACGAGCAGTACTTC. Amino acids: CASSRTVTYEQYF.

The rearrangement joins TRBV6-5 to TRBJ1-2; TRBD1 might be the D (5 bases). The length of the CDR3 is 13 residues. CDR1 is MNHEY, CDR2 SVGAGI, per germline. The V and J ends lost 10 bases and 2 bases respectively, with 14 bases between them. CDR3 DNA: TGTGCCACTACGGAAGACAGCAACTATGGCTACACCTTC. The encoded protein is CATTEDSNYGYTF.

The CDR3 region has the DNA TGTGCCAGCAGTTACGGGACAGGGAGAATGAACACTGAAGCTTTCTTT. It encodes CASSYGTGRMNTEAFF. V gene TRBV6-5 combines with J gene TRBJ1-1; 9 bases line up with TRBD1. The germline gives CDR1 MNHEY, CDR2 SVGAGI. The V and J ends lost 2 bases and 0 bases, in that order; junction bases with no gene match: 4. The CDR3 spans 16 residues.